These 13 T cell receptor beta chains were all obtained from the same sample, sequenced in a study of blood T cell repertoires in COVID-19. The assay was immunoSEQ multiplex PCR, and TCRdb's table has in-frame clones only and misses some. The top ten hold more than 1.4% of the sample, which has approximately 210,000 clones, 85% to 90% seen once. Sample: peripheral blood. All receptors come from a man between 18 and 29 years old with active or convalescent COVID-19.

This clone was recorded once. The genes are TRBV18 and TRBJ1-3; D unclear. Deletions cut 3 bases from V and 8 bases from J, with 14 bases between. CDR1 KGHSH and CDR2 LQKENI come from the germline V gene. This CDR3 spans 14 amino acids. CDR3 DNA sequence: TGTGCCAGCTCACCCATGAACCTGAGGGACACCATATATTTT. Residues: CASSPMNLRDTIYF.

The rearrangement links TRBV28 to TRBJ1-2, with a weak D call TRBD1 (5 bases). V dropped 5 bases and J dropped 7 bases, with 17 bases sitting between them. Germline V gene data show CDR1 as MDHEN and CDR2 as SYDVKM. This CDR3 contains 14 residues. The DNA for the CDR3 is TGTGCCAGCAGTCGGGGGGACCCGGGAGGTGGCTACACCTTC. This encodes CASSRGDPGGGYTF.

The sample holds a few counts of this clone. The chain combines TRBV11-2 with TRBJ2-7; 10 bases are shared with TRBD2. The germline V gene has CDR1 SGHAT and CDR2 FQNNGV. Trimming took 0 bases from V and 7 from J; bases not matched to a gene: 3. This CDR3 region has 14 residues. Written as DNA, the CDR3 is TGTGCCAGCAGCTTAGAAGCGGGAGGGCGAGAGCAGTACTTC. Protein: CASSLEAGGREQYF.

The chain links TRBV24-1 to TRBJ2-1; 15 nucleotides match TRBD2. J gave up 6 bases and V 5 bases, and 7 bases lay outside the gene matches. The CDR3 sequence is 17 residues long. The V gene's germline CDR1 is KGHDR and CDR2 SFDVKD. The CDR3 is CATSAWTSGRAFNEQFF. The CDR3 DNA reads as TGTGCCACCAGTGCATGGACTAGCGGGAGGGCTTTCAATGAGCAGTTCTTC.

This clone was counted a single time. The CDR3 coding sequence is TGTGCCAGCAGCTTGTTGGGAGACTATGGCTACACCTTC. Translating it yields CASSLLGDYGYTF. The genes are TRBV5-8 and TRBJ1-2; D remains ambiguous. This CDR3 contains 13 residues. Trimming took 1 base from V and 3 from J, leaving 7 bases between them. The V gene's germline CDR1 is SGHTS and CDR2 YDEGEE.

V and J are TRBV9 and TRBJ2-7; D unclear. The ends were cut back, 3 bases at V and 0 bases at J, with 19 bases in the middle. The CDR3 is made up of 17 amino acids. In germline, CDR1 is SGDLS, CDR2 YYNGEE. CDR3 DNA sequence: TGTGCCAGCAGCGCGACCCTCGGGTCAGCCTACTCCTACGAGCAGTACTTC. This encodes CASSATLGSAYSYEQYF.

For the CDR3, the DNA is TGTGCCAGCACCAATCCCCAACGGGGGGTAAGGGCCGGGTATGGCTACACCTTC. This encodes CASTNPQRGVRAGYGYTF. The chain recombines TRBV13 with TRBJ1-2, with D perhaps TRBD1 (5 bases). The CDR3 has 18 amino acids. The germline CDR1 and CDR2 sequences are PRHDT and FYEKMQ (reference sequence). Trimming took off 7 bases at V and 5 bases at J, with 29 bases between the two ends. Combining the CDR3 with reference TRBV13 and TRBJ1-2 gives the whole variable domain AAGVIQSPRHLIKEKRETATLKCYPIPRHDTVYWYQQGPGQDPQFLISFYEKMQSDKGSIPDRFSAQQFSDYHSELNMSSLELGDSALYFCASTNPQRGVRAGYGYTFGSGTRLTVV.

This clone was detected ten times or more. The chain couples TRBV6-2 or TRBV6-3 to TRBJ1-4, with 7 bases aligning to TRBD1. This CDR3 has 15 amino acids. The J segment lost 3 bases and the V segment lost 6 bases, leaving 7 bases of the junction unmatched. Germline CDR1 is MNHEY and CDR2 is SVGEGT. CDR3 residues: CASSLGQAPNEKLFF. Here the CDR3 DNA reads TGTGCCAGCAGCCTCGGACAGGCGCCTAATGAAAAACTGTTTTTT.

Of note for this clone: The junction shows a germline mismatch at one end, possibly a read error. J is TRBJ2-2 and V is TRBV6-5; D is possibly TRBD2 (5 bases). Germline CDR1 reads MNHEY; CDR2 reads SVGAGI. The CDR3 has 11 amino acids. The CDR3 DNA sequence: TGTGCCAGCGGTTGGACCGGGAAGCTGTTTTTT. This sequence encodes CASGWTGKLFF.

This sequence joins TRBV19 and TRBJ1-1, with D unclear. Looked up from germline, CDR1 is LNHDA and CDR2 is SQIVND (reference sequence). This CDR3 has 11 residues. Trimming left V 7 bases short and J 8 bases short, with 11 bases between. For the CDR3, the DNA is TGTGCCAGTACCTATTATGAAGAAGCTTTCTTT. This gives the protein CASTYYEEAFF.

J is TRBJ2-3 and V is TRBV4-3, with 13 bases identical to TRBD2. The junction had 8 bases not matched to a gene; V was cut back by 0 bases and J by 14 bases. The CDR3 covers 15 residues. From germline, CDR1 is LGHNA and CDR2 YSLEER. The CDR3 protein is CASSQDPTSGRSLYF. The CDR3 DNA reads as TGCGCCAGCAGCCAAGACCCGACTAGCGGGAGGAGTCTGTATTTT.

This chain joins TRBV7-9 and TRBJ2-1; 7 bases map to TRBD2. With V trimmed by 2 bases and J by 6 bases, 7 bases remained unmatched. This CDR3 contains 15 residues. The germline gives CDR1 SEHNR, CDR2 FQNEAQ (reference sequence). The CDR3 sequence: CASSLLGGGTNEQFF. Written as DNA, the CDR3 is TGTGCCAGCAGCTTATTGGGGGGAGGGACCAATGAGCAGTTCTTC.

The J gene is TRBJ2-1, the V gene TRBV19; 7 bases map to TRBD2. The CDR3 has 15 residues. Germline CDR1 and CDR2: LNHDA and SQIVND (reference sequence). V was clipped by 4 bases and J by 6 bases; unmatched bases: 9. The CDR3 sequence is CASSTGTNAGNEQFF. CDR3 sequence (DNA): TGTGCCAGTAGTACCGGGACTAACGCCGGCAATGAGCAGTTCTTC.